One T cell receptor (beta chain) is described in this entry. Which antigen it targets is not known. Base qualities are not at hand, and no much larger clone is one base apart. CDR1 and CDR2 were assigned from the germline V gene (reference sequence) as DFQATT and SNEGSKA. The CDR3 goes from the cysteine to the phenylalanine over 13 residues. CDR3 DNA is the only sequence kept; it has 39 bases, read in frame from the first base. Between the V and J ends, shortened by 7 bases and 0 bases respectively, the junction contains 9 bases. The library was produced with RT-PCR. The reads were generated on an Illumina HiSeq 2500. TCRdb's own reprocessing of the public reads used fastp at Q25 and MiXCR and kept productive beta chains. Identical CDR3 proteins give one entry, which carries the most common genes and DNA. The sample table shows hundreds of thousands of distinct CDR3 sequences, and approximately 15% are seen once. Roughly 3% of the sample rests with the top ten.

The source of the sample is a study of response to subunit inactivated influenza vaccine listed by TCRdb under 2018. Notes on the research overall: The study used deep quantitative T cell receptor repertoire profiling to track responses to a trivalent subunit inactivated influenza vaccine.

Study-wide conclusions, independent of this receptor: The authors proposed that each seasonal influenza vaccination may bring in only a limited number of new T cells.

Rearrangement joined TRBV20-1 to TRBJ2-2; the D region possibly corresponds to TRBD2 (6 bases align). The receptor was derived from a man aged 45 to 70 who received an inactivated influenza vaccine. Donor details come from another sample of the same person, matched by shared clones. The sequencing here drew on CD4+ T cells sorted from PBMCs, taken about 24 months after vaccination. The CDR3 amino acid sequence is: CSVAGTNTGELFF. The DNA is as follows: TGCAGTGTGGCGGGAACGAACACCGGGGAGCTGTTTTTT.